This T cell receptor beta chain originates from a study of blood T cell repertoires in COVID-19 (dated by TCRdb to the early 2020s). Describing the broader study: The collaborator samples originated in the United States, Italy and Spain and spanned the acute and convalescent phases of COVID-19. The repertoires were released in a freely available public database intended as a resource for research on the immune response to SARS-CoV-2. The prospective study material was composed of cDNA or gDNA derived from T cells, B-cell-depleted T cells, or PBMCs. Where available, HLA class I and class II types were obtained from metadata supplied by the sample provider rather than from assay-based typing. The samples were drawn from two sources: the first 160 participants of the ongoing ImmuneRACE study, and 1,254 subjects contributed by 6 global collaborators. Deeply sampled blood TCRbeta repertoires from subjects exposed to, actively infected with, or recovered from COVID-19 were included in the dataset. A de-identified subject ID, COVID-19 status, age in years and sex were almost always included in the sample metadata. On the study overall, not on this receptor specifically: How much clinical and demographic metadata was included differed by source and by participant, and the metadata was provided uncurated.

V lost 6 bases and J lost 1 base; the stretch between them is 12 bases long. The germline V gene (reference sequence) gives CDR1 as LNHDA and CDR2 as SQIVND. Its CDR3 holds 15 amino acids, cysteine through phenylalanine. Solely the CDR3 DNA is kept, with 45 bases framed from the first base. TCRbeta CDR3 regions were amplified from genomic DNA using the immunoSEQ Assay, a bias-controlled multiplex PCR. The authors' pipeline ran thus. Within the assay, amplification of reference gene primers was used to estimate how many nucleated cells each sample contained. To quantify the absolute abundance of each unique TCRbeta CDR3 rearrangement, sequence reads were collapsed and filtered. Productive Simpson clonality was computed per sample as the square root of Simpson's diversity index over productive rearrangements. The source is immuneACCESS, and TCRdb retained only in-frame sequences with V and J called. Part of the clones is not carried over; for the studies checked, unresolved V genes explain less than half of this, and the remainder is unexplained. V, J and clone size are those of that table, while D and trimming were read from the DNA. Across this sample there are roughly 410,000 clones, with around 89% seen only once. The ten largest make up about 1.6% of the sample.

In Seattle, one collaborating source enrolled patients while the infection was active and tracked those patients longitudinally over the course of disease. The collaborating institutions used their own protocols to collect whole blood in K2EDTA tubes. For TCRbeta analysis, collaborators shipped samples as frozen whole blood, isolated PBMCs, or DNA extracted from either of those sample types. In the case of this clone: There is no known antigen for this receptor. Qualities for individual bases were not recorded, and no much larger clone is one base off.

The sequenced sample was peripheral blood. The sequence was collected from a woman aged 35 to 49 with COVID-19, enrolled during active disease. The rearrangement joined TRBV19 to TRBJ1-4; a tentative D match to TRBD1 spans 5 bases. Here the CDR3 is given as CASRNAGGTNEKLFF. In nucleotide form, the sequence is TGTGCCAGTAGGAACGCGGGGGGAACTAATGAAAAACTGTTTTTT.